These 9 T cell receptor beta chains were sequenced from one sample in a study of shared clonotypes between healthy human individuals (dated by TCRdb to 2018 to 2020). Library creation used the immunoSEQ multiplex PCR assay. The immuneACCESS repertoire file appears here via TCRdb, limited to in-frame rearrangements. These files lack a portion of the clones; in checked studies, under half of the deficit traces to unresolved V genes, and the cause of the others is not known. Recorded for this sample are roughly 650,000 clones; 97% of them occurred a single time. Approximately 0.057% of the sample lies in the top ten. Sequences were obtained from naive CD4+ T cells sorted from blood. The meaning of the sample's cell subset or site label: CD45RA+ positively selected. The receptors shown here come from a woman in her 30s in good health.

V and J are TRBV4-1 and TRBJ2-7; D may correspond to TRBD1 or TRBD2 (5 bases each). Trimming left V 6 bases short and J 6 bases short, with 21 bases between. This CDR3 spans 15 amino acids. Germline loops: CDR1 MGHRA, CDR2 YSYEKL. CDR3 DNA: TGCGCCAGCAGAAACCTGGGACGGACCCCTTTCGAGCAGTACTTC. This gives the protein CASRNLGRTPFEQYF.

The CDR3 DNA sequence: TGTGCCAGCAGTTTAGGGGGGAGTGGTGCAGATACGCAGTATTTT. It is translated as CASSLGGSGADTQYF. The chain joins TRBV28 to TRBJ2-3; D is possibly TRBD2 (6 bases). This CDR3 spans 15 amino acids. Germline-derived CDR1 and CDR2 are MDHEN and SYDVKM. Trimming stripped 2 bases from V and 4 bases from J, with 13 bases between.

The chain uses TRBV4-2 and TRBJ2-1; tentatively, D is TRBD2 (5 bases). V was pared by 4 bases and J by 0 bases, with 10 bases between. Germline V gives CDR1 LGHNA, CDR2 YNFKEQ. The CDR3 totals 15 residues. CDR3 loop: CASSRSESSYNEQFF. DNA of the CDR3: TGTGCCAGCAGCCGTAGCGAGAGCTCCTACAATGAGCAGTTCTTC.

This rearrangement joins TRBV11-3 to TRBJ1-1; unclear D gene. V was cut by 0 bases and J by 3 bases, with 5 bases left in between. Germline V gene lookup returns CDR1 SGHNT and CDR2 YENEEA. CDR3 length: 13 residues. The CDR3 here is CASSLERDTEAFF. CDR3 in DNA: TGTGCCAGCAGCTTAGAGCGTGACACTGAAGCTTTCTTT.

The rearrangement links TRBV7-8 to TRBJ1-5, with D uncertain. Trimming took 3 bases from V and 5 from J, leaving 11 bases between them. CDR3 size: 14 residues. Germline lookup yields CDR1 SGHVS and CDR2 FQNEAQ. The CDR3 region has the DNA TGTGCCAGCAGCTTGTCGAAGGGAGATCAGCCCCAGCATTTT. It is translated as CASSLSKGDQPQHF.

V usage is TRBV19 and J usage is TRBJ2-1, with TRBD2 identical over 15 bases. CDR1 and CDR2 from the germline V gene are LNHDA and SQIVND (reference sequence). The V and J ends lost 4 bases and 8 bases, in that order; junction bases with no gene match: 9. This CDR3 is built from 17 residues. CDR3 in amino acids: CASSTRQGLAGGDEQFF. The CDR3 DNA reads TGTGCCAGTAGTACCAGACAGGGACTAGCGGGAGGCGATGAGCAGTTCTTC. Using reference TRBV19 and TRBJ2-1 for the parts outside the CDR3, the full variable domain is DGGITQSPKYLFRKEGQNVTLSCEQNLNHDAMYWYRQDPGQGLRLIYYSQIVNDFQKGDIAEGYSVSREKKESFPLTVTSAQKNPTAFYLCASSTRQGLAGGDEQFFGPGTRLTVL.

V and J are TRBV7-9 and TRBJ1-5; weak D call: TRBD1 (5 bases). Trimming took off 1 base at V and 3 bases at J, with 13 bases between the two ends. The CDR3 has 16 residues. Germline values: CDR1 SEHNR, CDR2 FQNEAQ (reference sequence). CDR3: CASSLEGNLINQPQHF. In DNA, the CDR3 is TGTGCCAGCAGCTTAGAGGGGAATCTGATCAATCAGCCCCAGCATTTT. The full variable domain, its missing parts supplied by reference TRBV7-9 and TRBJ1-5, is DTGVSQNPRHKITKRGQNVTFRCDPISEHNRLYWYRQTLGQGPEFLTYFQNEAQLEKSRLLSDRFSAERPKGSFSTLEIQRTEQGDSAMYLCASSLEGNLINQPQHFGDGTRLSIL.

This rearrangement joins TRBV28 to TRBJ1-5; D is possibly TRBD1 (6 bases). CDR1 MDHEN and CDR2 SYDVKM come from the germline V gene. V was cut by 5 bases and J by 4 bases, with 12 bases left in between. The CDR3 length is 14 residues. Here the CDR3 DNA reads TGTGCCAGCAGTCCGGGACACATAAATCAGCCCCAGCATTTT. This codes for CASSPGHINQPQHF.

In its sample, this clone was seen once. The CDR3 region has the DNA TGTGCCAGCCGAGGGGGGGAGGGCACTGAAGCTTTCTTT. It encodes CASRGGEGTEAFF. J is TRBJ1-1 and V is TRBV28; possible D gene TRBD1, 6 bases. Trimming took off 8 bases at V and 4 bases at J, with 14 bases between the two ends. Germline CDR1 MDHEN, CDR2 SYDVKM. The CDR3 is made up of 13 amino acids.